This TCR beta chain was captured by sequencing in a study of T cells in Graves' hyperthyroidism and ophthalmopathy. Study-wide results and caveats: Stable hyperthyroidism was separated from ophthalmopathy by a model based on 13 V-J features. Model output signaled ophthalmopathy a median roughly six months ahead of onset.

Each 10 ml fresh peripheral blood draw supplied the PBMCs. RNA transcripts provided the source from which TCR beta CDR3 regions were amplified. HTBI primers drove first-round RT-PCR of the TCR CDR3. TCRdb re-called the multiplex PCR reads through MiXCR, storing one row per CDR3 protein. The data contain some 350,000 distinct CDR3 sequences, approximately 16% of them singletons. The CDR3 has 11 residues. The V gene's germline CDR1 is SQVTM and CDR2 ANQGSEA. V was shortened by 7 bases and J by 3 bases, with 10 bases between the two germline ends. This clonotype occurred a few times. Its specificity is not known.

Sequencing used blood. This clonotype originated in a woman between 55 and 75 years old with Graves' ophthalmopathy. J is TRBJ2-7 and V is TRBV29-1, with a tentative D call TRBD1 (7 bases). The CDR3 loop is CSGGDSYEQYF. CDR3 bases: TGCAGCGGGGGGGACAGCTACGAGCAGTACTTC.